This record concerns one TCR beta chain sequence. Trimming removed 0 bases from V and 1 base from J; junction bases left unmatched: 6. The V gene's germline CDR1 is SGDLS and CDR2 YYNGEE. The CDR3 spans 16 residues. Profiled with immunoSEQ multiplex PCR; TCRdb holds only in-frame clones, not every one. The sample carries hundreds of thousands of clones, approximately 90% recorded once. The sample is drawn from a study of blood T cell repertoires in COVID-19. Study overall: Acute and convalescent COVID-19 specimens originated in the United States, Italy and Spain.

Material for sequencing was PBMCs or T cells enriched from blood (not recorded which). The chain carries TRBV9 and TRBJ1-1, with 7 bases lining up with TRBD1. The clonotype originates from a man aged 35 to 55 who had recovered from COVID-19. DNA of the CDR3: TGTGCCAGCAGCGTAGATTCAGGGGGAAAGAACACTGAAGCTTTCTTT. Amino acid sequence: CASSVDSGGKNTEAFF.